The 20 T cell receptor beta chains listed next were all sequenced from one sample in a study of beta chain features in type 1 diabetes. General study findings and limits: Across all four CD4+ subsets, people with type 1 diabetes showed modestly shorter TCRB CDR3s.

Antigens of these TCRs are unknown. All of the isolated RNA was reverse transcribed, so expressed TCRB transcripts were sequenced. Only in-frame clones appear in the TCRdb table, and some are missing; sequencing was by immunoSEQ multiplex PCR. There are about 260,000 clones in the sample; about 23% occur only once, and roughly 0.011% lies in the top ten. Material: naive CD4+ T cells from blood. All receptors come from a woman in her twenties or thirties with type 1 diabetes.

The rearrangement joins TRBV5-4 to TRBJ2-3; 7 positions match TRBD2. Unmatched junction bases numbered 9, after V lost 3 bases and J lost 2 bases. The length of the CDR3 is 16 residues. Germline V gene lookup returns CDR1 SGHNT and CDR2 YYREEE (reference sequence). For the CDR3, the DNA is TGTGCCAGCAGCTGGGGGGGTGGGCAGATCACAGATACGCAGTATTTT. Residues: CASSWGGGQITDTQYF. Together with reference TRBV5-4 and TRBJ2-3, the CDR3 gives the full variable domain: ETGVTQSPTHLIKTRGQQVTLRCSSQSGHNTVSWYQQALGQGPQFIFQYYREEENGRGNFPPRFSGLQFPNYSSELNVNALELDDSALYLCASSWGGGQITDTQYFGPGTRLTVL.

The chain links TRBV5-4 to TRBJ2-1, with TRBD2 as a possible D gene (6 bases). There are 12 residues in the CDR3. V shed 0 bases and J shed 15 bases, with 13 bases lying between them. Germline V lookup: CDR1 SGHNT, CDR2 YYREEE (reference sequence). The CDR3 region is CASSLDGGGGFF. Written as DNA, the CDR3 is TGTGCCAGCAGCTTGGACGGGGGAGGTGGGTTCTTC.

This clone was counted only a few times. The rearrangement uses TRBV25-1 and TRBJ2-1; 10 bases align to TRBD2. The CDR3 is made up of 16 amino acids. Trimming cost V 4 bases and J 4 bases; bases outside gene matches: 7. Germline V gene sequence: CDR1 MGHDK, CDR2 SYGVNS. The CDR3, as DNA: TGTGCCAGCAGTGGAAGCGGGAGGGCCATTTACAATGAGCAGTTCTTC. Amino acids: CASSGSGRAIYNEQFF. Drawing the rest from reference TRBV25-1 and TRBJ2-1, the complete variable domain is EADIYQTPRYLVIGTGKKITLECSQTMGHDKMYWYQQDPGMELHLIHYSYGVNSTEKGDLSSESTVSRIRTEHFPLTLESARPSHTSQYLCASSGSGRAIYNEQFFGPGTRLTVL.

This clone was counted only a few times. V is TRBV14 and J is TRBJ2-1; possible D gene TRBD2, 6 bases. Deletions cut 0 bases from V and 14 bases from J, with 14 bases between. The CDR3 contains 13 residues. Germline CDR1 and CDR2: SGHDN and FVKESK. CDR3 in amino acids: CASSQEPGTFKFF. Written as DNA, the CDR3 is TGTGCCAGCAGCCAAGAACCAGGGACTTTTAAGTTCTTC.

This clone was counted only a few times. The rearrangement uses TRBV30 and TRBJ2-1, with 9 positions matching TRBD2. V dropped 5 bases and J dropped 5; count of bases not matched to a gene: 4. Germline V gene sequence: CDR1 GTSNPN, CDR2 SVGIG (reference sequence). This CDR3 has 13 residues. Here the CDR3 DNA reads TGTGCCTGGTCTAGCGGGATAGACAATGAGCAGTTCTTC. As protein: CAWSSGIDNEQFF.

This chain connects TRBV29-1 to TRBJ2-7, with D maybe TRBD2 (6 bases). The CDR3 is 13 amino acids. CDR1 SQVTM and CDR2 ANQGSEA come from the germline V gene. Trimming cost V 6 bases and J 0 bases, with 12 bases left between them. The CDR3 spells CSVRGRRSYEQYF. The CDR3 coding sequence is TGCAGCGTGCGGGGACGCCGCTCCTACGAGCAGTACTTC.

The CDR3 DNA is TGTGCCAGCAGCCATGGACCGGGACTAGCGGGGGAGAACACCGGGGAGCTGTTTTTT. The encoded protein is CASSHGPGLAGENTGELFF. The rearrangement joins TRBV4-2 to TRBJ2-2; 14 bases are a match to TRBD2. The CDR3 spans 19 residues. J lost 1 base, V lost 3 bases, and 7 bases had no gene match. Germline CDR1 and CDR2: LGHNA and YNFKEQ.

The rearrangement uses TRBV4-2 and TRBJ1-1, with D possibly matching TRBD1 (5 bases). CDR3 length: 14 residues. Germline CDR1 is LGHNA and CDR2 is YNFKEQ. Trimming stripped 4 bases from V and 0 bases from J, with 9 bases between. CDR3 DNA sequence: TGTGCCAGCAGCCCCAGGGTCATGAACACTGAAGCTTTCTTT. Protein product: CASSPRVMNTEAFF.

The chain carries TRBV10-2 and TRBJ2-1; TRBD2 might be the D (6 bases). Germline loops: CDR1 WSHSY, CDR2 SAAADI. CDR3 length: 14 residues. V was trimmed by 5 bases and J by 10 bases, leaving 18 bases between them. CDR3 nucleotide sequence: TGCGCCAGCAGTCGGGAATACGCGGGGATAGAGCAGTTCTTC. Amino acid sequence: CASSREYAGIEQFF.

This clone was counted once. This chain joins TRBV19 and TRBJ2-3; D is uncertain. In germline, CDR1 is LNHDA, CDR2 SQIVND (reference sequence). Trimming took off 3 bases at V and 0 bases at J, with 7 bases between the two ends. The CDR3 loop spans 14 amino acids. CDR3 in amino acids: CASSIWASTDTQYF. The CDR3 DNA reads as TGTGCCAGTAGTATTTGGGCAAGCACAGATACGCAGTATTTT.

The V gene is TRBV27, the J gene TRBJ2-7; 11 nucleotides align to TRBD2. CDR3 length: 16 residues. From germline, CDR1 is MNHEY and CDR2 SMNVEV (reference sequence). The J segment lost 4 bases and the V segment lost 6 bases, leaving 11 bases of the junction unmatched. This CDR3 reads CASSTELAGVGYEQYF. In nucleotides, the CDR3 is TGTGCCAGCAGCACGGAACTAGCGGGAGTTGGATACGAGCAGTACTTC.

The chain couples TRBV5-4 to TRBJ2-7, with D possibly TRBD2 on 6 matching bases. Per the germline V gene, CDR1 is SGHNT and CDR2 is YYREEE (reference sequence). V lost 1 base to trimming and J lost 5 bases, with 13 bases between them. The CDR3 loop spans 14 amino acids. The CDR3 DNA is TGTGCCAGCAGCTTGACGGGAGCCCCCGACGAGCAGTACTTC. It yields the protein CASSLTGAPDEQYF.

This clone was detected only a few times. The genes are TRBV5-1 and TRBJ2-7, with a possible D match to TRBD1 (6 bases). The CDR3 is 14 residues long. Looked up from germline, CDR1 is SGHRS and CDR2 is YFSETQ. With 3 bases removed from V and 4 bases from J, the gap between germline ends came to 14 bases. The CDR3 DNA reads TGCGCCAGCAGCTCGGACAGCTCGTCGTACGAGCAGTACTTC. It is translated as CASSSDSSSYEQYF.

V usage is TRBV7-2 and J usage is TRBJ2-3; D is unclear. This CDR3 contains 13 residues. Per germline, CDR1 SGHTA and CDR2 FQGNSA. Trimming left V 2 bases short and J 6 bases short, with 9 bases between. The CDR3 loop is CASSLTVRDTQYF. CDR3 coding DNA: TGTGCCAGCAGCTTAACGGTGAGGGATACGCAGTATTTT.

The rearrangement uses TRBV4-1 and TRBJ1-2; D may be TRBD1 (5 bases). V was clipped by 0 bases and J by 3 bases, with 17 bases between them. In germline, CDR1 is MGHRA, CDR2 YSYEKL. CDR3 length: 17 amino acids. Here the CDR3 DNA reads TGCGCCAGCAGCCAAGATGGGGGGGGGTTTGCAGACTATGGCTACACCTTC. Amino acid sequence: CASSQDGGGFADYGYTF.

J is TRBJ2-7 and V is TRBV28, with D maybe TRBD1 (5 bases). This CDR3 spans 14 amino acids. Germline lookup yields CDR1 MDHEN and CDR2 SYDVKM. The germline V and J ends were trimmed by 5 bases and 3 bases, with 14 bases remaining between them. CDR3 loop: CASSPNDRLYEQYF. CDR3 nucleotide sequence: TGTGCCAGCAGTCCCAATGACAGACTCTACGAGCAGTACTTC. Together with reference TRBV28 and TRBJ2-7, the CDR3 gives the full variable domain: DVKVTQSSRYLVKRTGEKVFLECVQDMDHENMFWYRQDPGLGLRLIYFSYDVKMKEKGDIPEGYSVSREKKERFSLILESASTNQTSMYLCASSPNDRLYEQYFGPGTRLTVT.

This clone turned up a few times. The chain recombines TRBV9 with TRBJ2-7; TRBD1 matches at 8 bases. The germline V gene encodes CDR1 SGDLS and CDR2 YYNGEE. Unmatched junction bases numbered 4, after V lost 0 bases and J lost 2 bases. CDR3 length equals 15 residues. The DNA for the CDR3 is TGTGCCAGCAGCGTAGAAGGGACAGGACCCTACGAGCAGTACTTC. It is translated as CASSVEGTGPYEQYF.

This clone has only one observation. The chain couples TRBV19 to TRBJ2-1; TRBD2 aligns across 13 bases. The CDR3 contains 16 residues. The V segment lost 4 bases and the J segment 8 bases; nucleotides outside the gene matches: 8. From germline, CDR1 is LNHDA and CDR2 SQIVND (reference sequence). CDR3 DNA sequence: TGTGCCAGTAGTACCGGAGGACTAGCGGGAGTCTATGAGCAGTTCTTC. Translated: CASSTGGLAGVYEQFF. The variable domain in full, with the rest retrieved from reference TRBV19 and TRBJ2-1, is DGGITQSPKYLFRKEGQNVTLSCEQNLNHDAMYWYRQDPGQGLRLIYYSQIVNDFQKGDIAEGYSVSREKKESFPLTVTSAQKNPTAFYLCASSTGGLAGVYEQFFGPGTRLTVL.

The table lists this clone with a few counts. V usage is TRBV5-4 and J usage is TRBJ2-1; 12 positions match TRBD2. Trimming cost V 1 base and J 8 bases; bases outside gene matches: 7. The CDR3 consists of 16 residues. Germline V gives CDR1 SGHNT, CDR2 YYREEE (reference sequence). The CDR3 region has the DNA TGTGCCAGCAGCTTGTTTTCTAGCGGGAGGGCGGATGAGCAGTTCTTC. Translating gives CASSLFSSGRADEQFF.

This clone was observed a handful of times. This chain links TRBV5-4 with TRBJ1-4, with 12 positions matching TRBD1. The length of the CDR3 is 15 residues. J was trimmed by 5 bases and V by 4 bases; bases with no gene match: 3. Germline CDR1 is SGHNT and CDR2 is YYREEE (reference sequence). Here the CDR3 DNA reads TGTGCCAGCAGCGGGACAGGGGGCGGGAATGAAAAACTGTTTTTT. Its translation: CASSGTGGGNEKLFF.